This is a list of T cell receptor beta chains from one sample in a study of T-cell reconstitution after alpha-beta-depleted transplantation in children. MiXCR was run by TCRdb on the PCR reads, yielding one entry per CDR3 protein. The sample yields hundreds of thousands of distinct CDR3 sequences, 15% to 20% seen once. The starting material was PBMCs from the stem cell graft donor, obtained from the stem cell graft. These receptors originate from a human donor who donated a stem cell graft to a child with acute myeloid leukemia. The CDR3 runs from the conserved cysteine through the conserved F or W. Each record gives: J gene, D gene, V gene, clone size, CDR3 DNA, CDR3 protein. The D gene is left open where the match is weak. Rows give clone size only sometimes, using once, few, many, or a class for an expanded clone.

TRBJ1-6 | - | TRBV13 | - | TGTGCCAGCAGCTTAGAGGTCCAGGGTGGTTCACCCCTCCACTTT | CASSLEVQGGSPLHF
TRBJ2-5 | TRBD2 | TRBV20-1 | many | TGCAGTGCTAGAGGGGAACTAGCGTGGGAGACCCAGTACTTC | CSARGELAWETQYF
TRBJ2-3 | TRBD2 | TRBV20-1 | many | TGCAGTGCTAGGGTAGCGGGGGCCGACACAGATACGCAGTATTTT | CSARVAGADTDTQYF
TRBJ2-3 | - | TRBV7-3 | - | TGTGCCAGCAGCCCGACTGACGGCACGGACACAGATACGCAGTATTTT | CASSPTDGTDTDTQYF
TRBJ1-5 | - | TRBV6-1 | few | TGTGCCAGCAGCCCCTCGGGGGGTAATAGCAATCAGCCCCAGCATTTT | CASSPSGGNSNQPQHF
TRBJ2-1 | - | TRBV12-3/TRBV12-4 | few | TGTGCCAGCAGTTTAGGATCGTGGAGCGACGAGCAGTTCTTC | CASSLGSWSDEQFF
TRBJ2-1 | - | TRBV9 | - | TGTGCCAGCAGCGTATTCGGGCTCTCCCCCGGCGATGAGCAGTTCTTC | CASSVFGLSPGDEQFF
TRBJ2-3 | - | TRBV24-1 | - | TGTGCCACCAGTGAAGGACAGACTAGCACAGATACGCAGTATTTT | CATSEGQTSTDTQYF
TRBJ1-2 | - | TRBV20-1 | many | TGCAGTGCTAGTAACAGGGCGGACTATGGCTACACCTTC | CSASNRADYGYTF
TRBJ2-7 | - | TRBV6-1 | - | TGTGCCAGCAGTACCCGACAGGAGCAGTACTTC | CASSTRQEQYF
TRBJ1-1 | TRBD1 | TRBV7-9 | once | TGTGCCAGCAGCGGAAGGACAGGGGACGGTGTCACTGAAGCTTTCTTT | CASSGRTGDGVTEAFF
TRBJ2-3 | - | TRBV7-6 | many | TGTGCCAGCAGCCTCAGGGACATCTCAACGGGAGATACGCAGTATTTT | CASSLRDISTGDTQYF
TRBJ2-5 | TRBD2 | TRBV13 | - | TGTGCCAGCAGCTGGGGGGGGACCCAGTACTTC | CASSWGGTQYF
TRBJ2-2 | - | TRBV7-9 | - | TGTGCCAGCAGCTTACCAAGGGGGTCCACCGGGGAGCTGTTTTTT | CASSLPRGSTGELFF
TRBJ2-6 | - | TRBV5-1 | few | TGCGCCAGCAGCTTGGGGGTCGCTAGCTCTGGGGCCAACGTCCTGACTTTC | CASSLGVASSGANVLTF
TRBJ2-3 | - | TRBV10-3 | - | TGTGCCATCAGTGAGTCCTTCTACACAGGGAGCAGCGGAGATACGCAGTATTTT | CAISESFYTGSSGDTQYF
TRBJ1-1 | - | TRBV10-3 | many | TGTGCCATCAGTGAATTAGAAGACACCCAGCGTTCCACTGAAGCTTTCTTT | CAISELEDTQRSTEAFF
TRBJ1-2 | TRBD1 | TRBV7-2 | few | TGTGCCAGCAGCTTAGGAATTGACAGGGTTTCGGAAGGCTACACCTTC | CASSLGIDRVSEGYTF
TRBJ1-1 | TRBD1 | TRBV29-1 | many | TGCAGCGTTTCAGGGGCAAGGGGACAGAGCACTGAAGCTTTCTTT | CSVSGARGQSTEAFF
TRBJ2-3 | TRBD2 | TRBV5-1 | few | TGCGCCAGCAACCTGGGGCTAGCGGGGACCACAGATACGCAGTATTTT | CASNLGLAGTTDTQYF
TRBJ2-1 | TRBD2 | TRBV12-3/TRBV12-4 | few | TGTGCCAGCAGTTCCATAGGGACGGGGGGGGCCTACAATGAGCAGTTCTTC | CASSSIGTGGAYNEQFF
TRBJ2-1 | - | TRBV27 | many | TGTGCCAGCAGTTTTCTCCTTCCGAAACAGGGACTGGGCAATGAGCAGTTCTTC | CASSFLLPKQGLGNEQFF
TRBJ2-3 | TRBD1 | TRBV7-2 | - | TGTGCCAGCAGCTCCGTTCGACAGGGGGGGTCAGATACGCAGTATTTT | CASSSVRQGGSDTQYF
TRBJ2-5 | - | TRBV5-5 | many | TGTGCCAGCAGCCCGATCGGGGATCAAGAGACCCAGTACTTC | CASSPIGDQETQYF
TRBJ2-1 | TRBD2 | TRBV9 | few | TGTGCCAGCAGCTACTCTGGTGGGGGGGACAATGAGCAGTTCTTC | CASSYSGGGDNEQFF
TRBJ1-1 | - | TRBV5-5 | few | TGTGCCAGCAGCCCGGTTGTGGGGGGGCGGACAAAAACTGAAGCTTTCTTT | CASSPVVGGRTKTEAFF
TRBJ1-2 | - | TRBV20-1 | many | TGCAGTGCTAGAGAGTATGGGGGCGACTATGGCTACACCTTC | CSAREYGGDYGYTF
TRBJ1-1 | TRBD1 | TRBV27 | - | TGTGCCAGCAGTTACAGGGGCCGGGTGGACACTGAAGCTTTCTTT | CASSYRGRVDTEAFF
TRBJ2-3 | TRBD1 | TRBV20-1 | many | TGCAGTGCTAGAGAGGGGACAGGAGGCACAGATACGCAGTATTTT | CSAREGTGGTDTQYF
TRBJ2-3 | - | TRBV5-1 | few | TGCGCCAGCAGCTTGGGCGGACGGATTCCATCCACAGATACGCAGTATTTT | CASSLGGRIPSTDTQYF
TRBJ2-7 | - | TRBV15 | - | TGTGCCACCAGCAGGGACAGATACGAGCAGTACTTC | CATSRDRYEQYF
TRBJ1-2 | - | TRBV21-1 | - | TGTGCCAGCAGCAAAGACGGACAGGGCCTTAACTATGGCTACACCTTC | CASSKDGQGLNYGYTF
TRBJ1-5 | - | TRBV20-1 | many | TGCAGTGCTAGAGATTATTCGGGTGGTGTCCAGCCCCAGCATTTT | CSARDYSGGVQPQHF
TRBJ2-3 | - | TRBV28 | few | TGTGCCAGCAGCTCCCGGGGCGGCCCAGATACGCAGTATTTT | CASSSRGGPDTQYF
TRBJ1-1 | - | TRBV2 | - | TGTGCCAGCAGTGAGGTCAGGGGCGAGGTCGCTTTCTTT | CASSEVRGEVAFF
TRBJ2-1 | - | TRBV9 | few | TGTGCCAGCAGCGTAGTCGGTTCCAATGAGCAGTTCTTC | CASSVVGSNEQFF
TRBJ2-3 | TRBD1 | TRBV5-1 | few | TGCGCCAGCAGCTTTTCCGGGACAGGGTTTCCAGATACGCAGTATTTT | CASSFSGTGFPDTQYF
TRBJ2-1 | - | TRBV7-6 | few | TGTGCCAGCAGCTTTATTCCGGCGCCCGGACCCCTCAATGAGCAGTTCTTC | CASSFIPAPGPLNEQFF
TRBJ1-1 | - | TRBV20-1 | many | TGCAGTGCTACCTCGACTTACATGAACACTGAAGCTTTCTTT | CSATSTYMNTEAFF
TRBJ2-5 | TRBD1 | TRBV5-1 | - | TGCGCCAGCAGCTTGCCGACCGGAGGGACAGGGCGAGAGACCCAGTACTTC | CASSLPTGGTGRETQYF
TRBJ2-1 | - | TRBV29-1 | many | TGCAGCGTGGACGGACTCCTGAGCTCCTACAATGAGCAGTTCTTC | CSVDGLLSSYNEQFF
TRBJ2-7 | - | TRBV20-1 | many | TGCAGTGCTGCCGGACCGGGGGACTCCTACGAGCAGTACTTC | CSAAGPGDSYEQYF
TRBJ1-5 | TRBD1 | TRBV12-3/TRBV12-4 | - | TGTGCCAGCAGTTTAATAGGGGGCCAGCCCCAGCATTTT | CASSLIGGQPQHF
TRBJ2-3 | TRBD2 | TRBV20-1 | - | TGCAGTGCCCCACTAGCGGGGGTAATAGGTACGCAGTATTTT | CSAPLAGVIGTQYF
TRBJ1-1 | - | TRBV12-3/TRBV12-4 | many | TGTGCCAGCAGTTTCAGGGTGGGGAACACTGAAGCTTTCTTT | CASSFRVGNTEAFF
TRBJ1-4 | - | TRBV20-1 | - | TGCAGCACCATAAGCCCCGCGGTAAACATTGTATCAGGAAAACTGTTTTTT | CSTISPAVNIVSGKLFF